The clone carrying this T cell receptor beta chain has a count of ten or more. As yet, its antigen is unknown. The data were obtained in a study of T cells in Graves' hyperthyroidism and ophthalmopathy. Looking at the study overall: Peripheral blood was obtained at initial diagnosis, preceding any treatment. Notes on the study in general: Blood also carried most thyroid clonotypes expanded above 0.001. Ophthalmopathy prediction by the model preceded onset by a median approximately six months.

TCR beta CDR3 region amplification was performed from RNA transcripts. A set of HTBI primers served as the primers for a first-round RT-PCR of the TCR CDR3. TCRdb reprocessed the multiplex PCR reads via MiXCR and lists one record per CDR3 protein. In the table there are 650,000 to 850,000 distinct CDR3 sequences, 15% to 20% of which are singletons. Germline V gene lookup returns CDR1 SGHVS and CDR2 FQNEAQ. This CDR3 has 19 amino acids. The V gene end was trimmed by 1 base and the J gene end by 5 bases; junction bases not matched to a gene: 14. Sequencing was carried out using blood. The source is a woman aged 50 to 60 with Graves' hyperthyroidism that later progressed to Graves' ophthalmopathy. The chain is built from TRBV7-8 and TRBJ2-1, with 10 positions matching TRBD2. The CDR3 is CASSLVGRSERGGHNEQFF. The CDR3 region has the DNA TGTGCCAGCAGCTTAGTAGGGCGCTCCGAGCGGGGGGGCCACAATGAGCAGTTCTTC.